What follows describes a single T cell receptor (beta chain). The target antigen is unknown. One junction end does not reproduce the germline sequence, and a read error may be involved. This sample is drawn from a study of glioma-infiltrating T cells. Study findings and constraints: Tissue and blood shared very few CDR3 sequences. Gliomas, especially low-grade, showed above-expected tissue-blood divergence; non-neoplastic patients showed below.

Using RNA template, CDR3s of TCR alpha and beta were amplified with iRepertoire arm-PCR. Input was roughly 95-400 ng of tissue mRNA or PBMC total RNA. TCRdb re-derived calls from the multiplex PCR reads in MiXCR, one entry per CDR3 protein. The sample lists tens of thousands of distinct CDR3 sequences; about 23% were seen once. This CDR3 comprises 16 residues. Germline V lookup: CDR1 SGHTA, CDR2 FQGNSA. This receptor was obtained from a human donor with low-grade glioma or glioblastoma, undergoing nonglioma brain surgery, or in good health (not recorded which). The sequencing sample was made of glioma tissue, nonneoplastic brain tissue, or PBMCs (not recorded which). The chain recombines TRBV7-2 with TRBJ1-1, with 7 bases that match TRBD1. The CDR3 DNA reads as TGTGCCAGCAGCTCCCCGACAGGGAATATGAACACTGAAGCTTTATTT. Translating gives CASSSPTGNMNTEALF. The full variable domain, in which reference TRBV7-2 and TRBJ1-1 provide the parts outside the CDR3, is GAGVSQSPSNKVTEKGKDVELRCDPISGHTALYWYRQSLGQGLEFLIYFQGNSAPDKSGLPSDRFSAERTGGSVSTLTIQRTQQEDSAVYLCASSSPTGNMNTEALFGQGTRLTVV.